One sample yielded the 8 T cell receptor beta chains listed below, sequenced in a study of shared clonotypes between healthy human individuals. Profiled with immunoSEQ multiplex PCR; TCRdb holds only in-frame clones, not every one. The table records 400,000 to 500,000 clones, around 80% of them present only once. Sequenced input: PBMCs. These receptors were collected from a woman in her thirties or forties in good health. Some clones in this sample may be carry-over from other donors' samples.

This clone turned up a few times. The chain joins TRBV7-2 to TRBJ2-7; tentative D call: TRBD1 (7 bases). The V end was cut by 1 base, the J end by 2 bases, with 12 bases between. The germline gives CDR1 SGHTA, CDR2 FQGNSA. This CDR3 has 15 amino acids. The DNA of the CDR3 is TGTGCCAGCAGCTTAGTCGGAGGGGGCACCTACGAGCAGTACTTC. Encoded protein: CASSLVGGGTYEQYF.

The rearrangement joins TRBV6-1 to TRBJ2-3; D is perhaps TRBD1 (6 bases). V lost 8 bases and J 0 bases, leaving 12 bases between the germline ends. The CDR3 sequence is 14 residues long. CDR1 and CDR2 from the germline V gene are MNHNS and SASEGT. The CDR3 DNA follows: TGTGCCAGCCGACGGACAGCTAGCACAGATACGCAGTATTTT. Its protein is CASRRTASTDTQYF.

This clone was counted only a few times. The chain links TRBV19 to TRBJ1-5, with unresolved D. Germline CDR1 LNHDA, CDR2 SQIVND (reference sequence). Trimming left V 6 bases short and J 0 bases short, with 15 bases between. The CDR3 covers 16 residues. The CDR3 DNA follows: TGTGCCAGTAGCCCCGTGGGTAGGTTTAGCAATCAGCCCCAGCATTTT. Amino acid sequence: CASSPVGRFSNQPQHF.

The CDR3 nucleotides are TGTGCCAGCTCACCTATAACGGGACTAGCGGACCAAGAGACCCAGTACTTC. Protein: CASSPITGLADQETQYF. The chain is built from TRBV18 and TRBJ2-5; 11 bases agree with TRBD2. Looked up from germline, CDR1 is KGHSH and CDR2 is LQKENI. This CDR3 has 17 amino acids. Trimming removed 3 bases from V and 0 bases from J; junction bases left unmatched: 6.

Note on this clone: Different DNA sequences within this sample yield the same CDR3. The chain is built from TRBV9 and TRBJ2-7, with D unclear. Germline V gene sequence: CDR1 SGDLS, CDR2 YYNGEE. The CDR3 has 14 amino acids. The ends were cut back, 0 bases at V and 1 base at J, with 8 bases in the middle. The CDR3 DNA reads TGTGCCAGCAGCGTAGCTGCTGTGTCCTACGAGCAGTACTTC. This codes for CASSVAAVSYEQYF.

V usage is TRBV5-6 and J usage is TRBJ1-2, with D perhaps TRBD1 (6 bases). V lost 1 base to trimming and J lost 8 bases, with 24 bases between them. In germline, CDR1 is SGHDT, CDR2 YYEEEE. The CDR3 is 17 amino acids. The CDR3, as DNA: TGTGCCAGCAGCTTGATCCTAATGGGCATGGGGGCTAGCGGCTACACCTTC. It encodes CASSLILMGMGASGYTF.

The chain joins TRBV4-3 to TRBJ1-3, with D possibly matching TRBD1 (5 bases). Per the germline V gene, CDR1 is LGHNA and CDR2 is YSLEER. V gave up 0 bases and J gave up 4 bases, with 13 bases separating them. The CDR3 extends over 16 amino acids. The CDR3 DNA follows: TGCGCCAGCAGCCAAGATCTGGGGCCAGCCGGAAACACCATATATTTT. Amino acid sequence: CASSQDLGPAGNTIYF.

The chain employs TRBV27 and TRBJ2-1; 8 bases are shared with TRBD1. V lost 7 bases to trimming and J lost 7 bases; unmatched junction nucleotides: 12. Per the germline V gene, CDR1 is MNHEY and CDR2 is SMNVEV (reference sequence). The CDR3 runs to 15 residues. The CDR3 bases are TGTGCCAGCAAATACGAAGGACAGGGAATGAATGAGCAGTTCTTC. Protein: CASKYEGQGMNEQFF.